The T cell receptor beta chain under discussion was sequenced for a study of control samples from healthy donors and cancer patients (dated by TCRdb to 2020 to 2022). The germline V gene (reference sequence) gives CDR1 as LNHDA and CDR2 as SQIVND. Deletion took 5 bases off V and 5 bases off J, with a span of 19 bases between the germline ends. CDR3 length: 16 amino acids, cysteine to phenylalanine. Solely the CDR3 DNA is kept, with 48 bases framed from the first base. Receptor amplification or capture employed the immunoSEQ multiplex PCR assay. This is the immuneACCESS table as TCRdb keeps it, with only in-frame sequences that have V and J called. A part of the clones is gone; compared with another copy, unresolved V genes explain less than half, and the rest is unexplained. This sample comprises about 130,000 clones, roughly 94% of them detected only once. The biggest ten clones account for 3.6% of the sample.

About this clone itself: Its antigen is unknown. The input lacks base qualities; no much larger clone sits a single base away.

Rearrangement joined TRBV19 to TRBJ2-1; TRBD2 might be the D gene, on 6 matching bases. This receptor was taken from a man aged 25-40 years in good health. The sample taken for sequencing was blood. This receptor has the CDR3 CASSLWDGSGDNEQFF. In nucleotide form, the sequence is TGTGCCAGTAGTCTATGGGATGGTAGCGGTGACAATGAGCAGTTCTTC.